This TCR beta chain appears in the sequencing data of a study of T cell clonality in common variable immunodeficiency. Study-level results: Common variable immunodeficiency TCR beta sequences reportedly had fewer deletions and N-nucleotide insertions. CVID subjects had higher TCRbeta clonality than healthy controls, most marked in about a third.

Losses at the gene ends were 8 bases for V and 3 bases for J; bases not matched to a gene: 1. Germline V gives CDR1 PRHDT, CDR2 FYEKMQ (reference sequence). This CDR3 has 12 residues. Sequencing was performed with immunoSEQ multiplex PCR; in TCRdb, only in-frame clones are kept and a portion is missing. Reported are about 23,000 clones, none seen only once; the ten largest carry 8.9%. This clone was observed a few times. Antigen specificity is unknown. The sequenced fragment ends 3 residues before the CDR3 boundary, so the rest is inferred from the germline J gene. The TCR sequence derives from a human donor with common variable immunodeficiency. The source material was peripheral blood mononuclear cells. This chain connects TRBV13 to TRBJ2-7, with 10 bases aligning to TRBD1. The CDR3 DNA, read in part, is TGTGCCAGCGGGACAGGGGTCTACGAG. Translated: CASGTGVYE. The CDR3 in its entirety is CASGTGVYEQYF.